This TCR beta chain was captured in a study of identical twins. Study findings and constraints: The abundant beta clonotypes from cord blood had fewer insertions, and memory repertoires had none of this.

In germline, CDR1 is SNHLY, CDR2 FYNNEI. With 4 bases removed from V and 0 bases from J, the gap between germline ends came to 7 bases. CDR3 size: 14 residues. Each donor (without exception) was a healthy Caucasian. TCRdb reprocessed the 5' RACE reads with MiXCR, giving one entry per CDR3 protein. The sample lists around 550,000 distinct CDR3 sequences; roughly 15% were seen once. To note about this clonotype: Its antigen is not identified.

These data were likewise used in another study, on yellow fever vaccine responses in identical twins. From that paper: Twins reportedly appeared to share part of their vaccine T cell response while keeping part individual.

The sequence was obtained from a woman between 18 and 30 years old in good health. V and J are TRBV2 and TRBJ2-1; D gene ambiguous. Specimen: CD4+ T cells sorted from blood. CDR3 loop: CASSAVSSYNEQFF. CDR3 DNA: TGTGCCAGCAGTGCTGTCAGCTCCTACAATGAGCAGTTCTTC.